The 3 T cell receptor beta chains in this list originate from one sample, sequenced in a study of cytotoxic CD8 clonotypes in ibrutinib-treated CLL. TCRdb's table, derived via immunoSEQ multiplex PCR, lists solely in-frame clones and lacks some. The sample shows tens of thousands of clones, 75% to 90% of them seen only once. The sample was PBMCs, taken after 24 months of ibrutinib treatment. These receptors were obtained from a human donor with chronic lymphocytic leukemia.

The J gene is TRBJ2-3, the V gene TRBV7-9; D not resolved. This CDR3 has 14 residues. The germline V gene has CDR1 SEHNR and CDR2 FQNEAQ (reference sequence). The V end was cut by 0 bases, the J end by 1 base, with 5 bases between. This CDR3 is CASSLAEGTDTQYF. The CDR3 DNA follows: TGTGCCAGCAGCTTAGCAGAGGGCACAGATACGCAGTATTTT.

CDR3 in DNA: TGTGCCAGCAGTGGCTACTCTGGAAACACCATATATTTT. Translated: CASSGYSGNTIYF. This sequence joins TRBV6-1 and TRBJ1-3, with no clear D. CDR3 length equals 13 residues. V lost 4 bases and J 0 bases, leaving 4 bases between the germline ends. Germline values: CDR1 MNHNS, CDR2 SASEGT.

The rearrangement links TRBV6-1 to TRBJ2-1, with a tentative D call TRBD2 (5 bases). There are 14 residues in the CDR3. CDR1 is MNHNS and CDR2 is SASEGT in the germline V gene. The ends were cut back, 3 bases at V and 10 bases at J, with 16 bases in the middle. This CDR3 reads CASSESPRSGEQFF. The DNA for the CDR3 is TGTGCCAGCAGTGAGAGTCCCCGATCGGGGGAGCAGTTCTTC.